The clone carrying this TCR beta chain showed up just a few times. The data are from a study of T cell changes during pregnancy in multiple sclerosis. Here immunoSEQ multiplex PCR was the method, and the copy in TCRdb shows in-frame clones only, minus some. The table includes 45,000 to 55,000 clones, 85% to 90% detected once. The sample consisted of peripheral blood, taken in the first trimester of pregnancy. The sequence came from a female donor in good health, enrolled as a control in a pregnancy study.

CDR3 protein: CASSLGRGVDEAFF. The CDR3 DNA reads TGTGCCAGCAGCTTAGGTCGGGGGGTAGATGAAGCTTTCTTT. This sequence joins TRBV7-6 and TRBJ1-1; D is possibly TRBD1 (5 bases). V was trimmed by 1 base and J by 7 bases, leaving 13 bases between them. This CDR3 has 14 amino acids. CDR1 is SGHVS and CDR2 is FNYEAQ in the germline V gene.